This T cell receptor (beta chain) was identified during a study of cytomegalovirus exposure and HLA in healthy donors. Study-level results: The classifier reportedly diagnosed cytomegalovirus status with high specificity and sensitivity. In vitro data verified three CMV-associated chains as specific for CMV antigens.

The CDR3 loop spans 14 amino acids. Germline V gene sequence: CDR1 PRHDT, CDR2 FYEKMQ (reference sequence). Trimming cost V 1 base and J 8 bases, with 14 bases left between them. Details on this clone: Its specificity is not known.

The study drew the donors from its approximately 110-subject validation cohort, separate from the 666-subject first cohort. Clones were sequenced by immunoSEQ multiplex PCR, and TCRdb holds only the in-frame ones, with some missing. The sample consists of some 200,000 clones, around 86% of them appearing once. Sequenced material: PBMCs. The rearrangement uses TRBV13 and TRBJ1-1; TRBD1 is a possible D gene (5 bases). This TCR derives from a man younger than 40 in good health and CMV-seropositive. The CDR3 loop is CASSLVMQGEEAFF. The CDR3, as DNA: TGTGCCAGCAGCTTAGTTATGCAGGGCGAGGAAGCTTTCTTT. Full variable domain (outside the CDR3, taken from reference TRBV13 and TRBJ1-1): AAGVIQSPRHLIKEKRETATLKCYPIPRHDTVYWYQQGPGQDPQFLISFYEKMQSDKGSIPDRFSAQQFSDYHSELNMSSLELGDSALYFCASSLVMQGEEAFFGQGTRLTVV.